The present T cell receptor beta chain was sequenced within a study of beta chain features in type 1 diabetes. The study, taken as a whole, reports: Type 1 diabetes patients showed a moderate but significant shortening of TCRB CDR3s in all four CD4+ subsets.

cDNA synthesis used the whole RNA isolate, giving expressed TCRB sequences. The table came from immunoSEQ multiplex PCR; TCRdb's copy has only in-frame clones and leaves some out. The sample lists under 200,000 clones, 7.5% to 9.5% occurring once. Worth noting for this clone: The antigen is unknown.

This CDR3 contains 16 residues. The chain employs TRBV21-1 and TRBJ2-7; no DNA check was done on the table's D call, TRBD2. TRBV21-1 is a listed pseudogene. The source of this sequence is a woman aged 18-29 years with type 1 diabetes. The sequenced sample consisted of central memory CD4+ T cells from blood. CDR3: CASSKAQRETTYEQYF. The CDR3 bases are TGTGCCAGCAGCAAAGCCCAGCGGGAAACGACCTACGAGCAGTACTTC.